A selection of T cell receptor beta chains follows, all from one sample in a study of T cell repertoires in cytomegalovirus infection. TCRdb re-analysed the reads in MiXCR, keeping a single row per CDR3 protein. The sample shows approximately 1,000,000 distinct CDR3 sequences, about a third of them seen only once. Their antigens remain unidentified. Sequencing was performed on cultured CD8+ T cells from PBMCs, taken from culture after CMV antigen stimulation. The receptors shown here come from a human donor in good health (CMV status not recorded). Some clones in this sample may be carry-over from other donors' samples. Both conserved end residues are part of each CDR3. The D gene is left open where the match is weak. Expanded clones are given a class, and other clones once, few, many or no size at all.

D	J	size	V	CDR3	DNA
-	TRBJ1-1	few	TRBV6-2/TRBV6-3	CASTKAAGRGTEAFF	TGTGCCAGCACCAAGGCGGCAGGGAGGGGTACTGAAGCTTTCTTT
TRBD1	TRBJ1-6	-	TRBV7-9	CASSRDRGYNSPLHF	TGTGCCAGCAGCCGGGACAGGGGCTATAATTCACCCCTCCACTTT
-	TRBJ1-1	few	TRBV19	CASSIPGEGSEAFF	TGTGCCAGTAGTATACCGGGGGAGGGGTCGGAAGCTTTCTTT
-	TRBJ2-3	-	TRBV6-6	CASSPAWGPGTDTQYF	TGTGCCAGCAGTCCTGCCTGGGGGCCGGGCACAGATACGCAGTATTTT
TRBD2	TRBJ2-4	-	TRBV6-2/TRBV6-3	CASSYSTSRGDIQYF	TGTGCCAGCAGTTACTCGACTTCCCGGGGGGACATTCAGTACTTC
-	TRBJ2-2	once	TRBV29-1	CSVEEVSGAVDTGELFF	TGCAGCGTTGAAGAAGTAAGCGGCGCTGTCGACACCGGGGAGCTGTTTTTT
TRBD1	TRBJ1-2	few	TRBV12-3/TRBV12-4	CASSLGRGQGGYTF	TGTGCCAGCAGTTTAGGGAGGGGACAGGGGGGCTACACCTTC
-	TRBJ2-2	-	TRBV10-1	CASSEGIPGELFF	TGCGCCAGCAGTGAAGGTATCCCCGGGGAGCTGTTTTTT
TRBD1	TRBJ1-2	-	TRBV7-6	CASSRSNRGGFDYTF	TGTGCCAGCAGCCGATCGAACAGGGGCGGCTTTGACTACACCTTC
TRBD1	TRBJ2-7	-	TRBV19	CASSMTTGGEQYF	TGTGCCAGTAGTATGACGACAGGGGGCGAGCAGTACTTC